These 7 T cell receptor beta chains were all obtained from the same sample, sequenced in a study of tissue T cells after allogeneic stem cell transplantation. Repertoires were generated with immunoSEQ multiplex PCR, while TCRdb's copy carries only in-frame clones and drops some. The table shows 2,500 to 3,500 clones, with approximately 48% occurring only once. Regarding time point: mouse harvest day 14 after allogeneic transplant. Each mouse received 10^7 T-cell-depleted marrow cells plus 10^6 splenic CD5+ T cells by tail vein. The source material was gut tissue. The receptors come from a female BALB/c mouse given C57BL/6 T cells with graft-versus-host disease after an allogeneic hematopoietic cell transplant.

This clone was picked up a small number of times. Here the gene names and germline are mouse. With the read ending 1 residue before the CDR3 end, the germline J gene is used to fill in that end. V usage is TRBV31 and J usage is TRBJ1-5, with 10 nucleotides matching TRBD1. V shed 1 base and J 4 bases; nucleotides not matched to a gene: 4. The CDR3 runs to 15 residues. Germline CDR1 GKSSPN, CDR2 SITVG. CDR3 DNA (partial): TGTGCCTGGAGTCAGGGGACAGGGGTTAACCAGGCTCCGCTT. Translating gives CAWSQGTGVNQAPL. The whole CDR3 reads CAWSQGTGVNQAPLF.

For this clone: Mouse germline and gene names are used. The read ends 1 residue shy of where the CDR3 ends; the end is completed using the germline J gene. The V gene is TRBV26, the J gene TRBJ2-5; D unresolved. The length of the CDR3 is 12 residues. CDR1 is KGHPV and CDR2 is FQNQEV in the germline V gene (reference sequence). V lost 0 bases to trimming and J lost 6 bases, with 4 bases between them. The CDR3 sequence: CASSLSRDTQYF. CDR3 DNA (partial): TGTGCCAGCAGTCTGTCCAGGGACACCCAGTAC.

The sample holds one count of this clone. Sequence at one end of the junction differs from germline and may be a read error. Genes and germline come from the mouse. CDR3 sequence: CVSSLFSGTSNTGQLYF. CDR3 DNA (partial): TGTGTTAGCAGTTTATTCTCCGGGACATCAAACACCGGGCAGCTCTAC. This sequence joins TRBV29 and TRBJ2-2; D possibly corresponds to TRBD1 (6 bases). The observed sequence ends 1 residue before the CDR3 terminus, with the missing tail filled in from the germline J gene. CDR1 is MSHET, CDR2 SYDVDS, per germline. This CDR3 spans 17 amino acids.

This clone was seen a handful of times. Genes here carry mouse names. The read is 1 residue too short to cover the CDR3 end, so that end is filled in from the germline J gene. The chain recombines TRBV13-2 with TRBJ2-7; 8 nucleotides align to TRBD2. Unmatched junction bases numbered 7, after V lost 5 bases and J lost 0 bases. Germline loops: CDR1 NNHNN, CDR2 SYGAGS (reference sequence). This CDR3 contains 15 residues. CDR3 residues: CASGSRLGSSYEQYF. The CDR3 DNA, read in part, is TGTGCCAGCGGCTCTCGACTGGGGAGCTCCTATGAACAGTAC.

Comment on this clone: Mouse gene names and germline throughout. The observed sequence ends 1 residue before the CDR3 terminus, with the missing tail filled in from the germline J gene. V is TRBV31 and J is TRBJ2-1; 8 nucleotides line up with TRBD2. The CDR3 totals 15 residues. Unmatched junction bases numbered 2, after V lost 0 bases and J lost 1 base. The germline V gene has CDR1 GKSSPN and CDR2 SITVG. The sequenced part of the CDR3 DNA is TGTGCCTGGAGTCTTGGGGGGGGGAACTATGCTGAGCAGTTC. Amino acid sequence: CAWSLGGGNYAEQF. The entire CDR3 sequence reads CAWSLGGGNYAEQFF.

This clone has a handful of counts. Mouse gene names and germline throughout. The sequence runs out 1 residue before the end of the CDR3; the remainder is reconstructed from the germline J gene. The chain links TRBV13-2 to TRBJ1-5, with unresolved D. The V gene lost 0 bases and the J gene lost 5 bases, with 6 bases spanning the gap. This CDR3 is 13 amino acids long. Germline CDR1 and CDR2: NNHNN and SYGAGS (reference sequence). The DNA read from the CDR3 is TGTGCCAGCGGTGATGCGAGGGACCAGGCTCCGCTT. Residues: CASGDARDQAPL. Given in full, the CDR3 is CASGDARDQAPLF.

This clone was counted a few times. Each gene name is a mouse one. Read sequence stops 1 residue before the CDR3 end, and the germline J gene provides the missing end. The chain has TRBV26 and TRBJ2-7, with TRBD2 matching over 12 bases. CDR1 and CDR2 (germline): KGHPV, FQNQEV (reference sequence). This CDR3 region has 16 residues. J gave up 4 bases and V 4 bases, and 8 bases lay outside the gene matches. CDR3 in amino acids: CASSPSGTGGLYEQYF. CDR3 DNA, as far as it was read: TGTGCCAGCAGTCCTTCCGGGACTGGGGGGCTGTATGAACAGTAC.